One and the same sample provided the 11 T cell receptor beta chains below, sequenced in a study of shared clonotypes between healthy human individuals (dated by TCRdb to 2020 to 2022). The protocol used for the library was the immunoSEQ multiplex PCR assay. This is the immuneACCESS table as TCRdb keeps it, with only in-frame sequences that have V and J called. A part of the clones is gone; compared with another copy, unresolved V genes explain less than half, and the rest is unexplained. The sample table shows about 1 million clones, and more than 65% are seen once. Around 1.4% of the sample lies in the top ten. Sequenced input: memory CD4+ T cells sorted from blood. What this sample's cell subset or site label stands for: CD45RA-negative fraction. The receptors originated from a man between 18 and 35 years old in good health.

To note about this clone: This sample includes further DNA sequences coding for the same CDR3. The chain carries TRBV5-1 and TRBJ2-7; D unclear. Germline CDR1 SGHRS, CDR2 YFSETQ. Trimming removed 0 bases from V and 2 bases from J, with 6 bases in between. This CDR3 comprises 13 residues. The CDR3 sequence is CASSLGEPYEQYF. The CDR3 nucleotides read TGCGCCAGCAGCTTGGGCGAACCCTACGAGCAGTACTTC.

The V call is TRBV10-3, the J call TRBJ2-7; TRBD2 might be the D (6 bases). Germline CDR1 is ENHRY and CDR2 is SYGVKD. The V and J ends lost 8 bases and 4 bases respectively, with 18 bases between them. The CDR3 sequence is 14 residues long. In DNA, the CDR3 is TGTGCCATCTCAGGCGGGATTATCCGATACGAGCAGTACTTC. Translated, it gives CAISGGIIRYEQYF.

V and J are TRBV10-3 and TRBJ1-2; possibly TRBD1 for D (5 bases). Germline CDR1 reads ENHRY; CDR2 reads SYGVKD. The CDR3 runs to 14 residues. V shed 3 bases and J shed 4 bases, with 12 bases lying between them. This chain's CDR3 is CAISDRPGLYGYTF. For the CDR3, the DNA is TGTGCCATCAGTGATAGACCGGGGCTCTATGGCTACACCTTC.

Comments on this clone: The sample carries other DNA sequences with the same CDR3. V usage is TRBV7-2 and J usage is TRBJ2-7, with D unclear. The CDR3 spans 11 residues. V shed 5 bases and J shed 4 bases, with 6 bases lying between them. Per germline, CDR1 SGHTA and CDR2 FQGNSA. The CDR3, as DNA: TGTGCCAGCAGCCCCCGGTACGAGCAGTACTTC. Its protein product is CASSPRYEQYF.

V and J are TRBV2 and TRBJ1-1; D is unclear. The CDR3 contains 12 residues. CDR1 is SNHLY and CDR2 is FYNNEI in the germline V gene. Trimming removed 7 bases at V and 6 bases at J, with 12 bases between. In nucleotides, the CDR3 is TGTGCCAGCATGTCGGATGGAGCTGAAGCTTTCTTT. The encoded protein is CASMSDGAEAFF.

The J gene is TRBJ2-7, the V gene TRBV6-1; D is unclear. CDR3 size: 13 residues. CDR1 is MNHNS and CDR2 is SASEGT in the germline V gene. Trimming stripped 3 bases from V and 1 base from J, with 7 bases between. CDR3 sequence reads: CASSDPPSYEQYF. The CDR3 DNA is TGTGCCAGCAGTGACCCACCGTCCTACGAGCAGTACTTC.

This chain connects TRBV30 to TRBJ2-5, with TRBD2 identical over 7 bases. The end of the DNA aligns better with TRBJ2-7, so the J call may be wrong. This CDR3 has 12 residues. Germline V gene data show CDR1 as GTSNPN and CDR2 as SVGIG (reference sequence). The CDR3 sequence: CAWSGGSNEQYF. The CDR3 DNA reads TGTGCCTGGAGTGGCGGGAGCAACGAGCAGTACTTC.

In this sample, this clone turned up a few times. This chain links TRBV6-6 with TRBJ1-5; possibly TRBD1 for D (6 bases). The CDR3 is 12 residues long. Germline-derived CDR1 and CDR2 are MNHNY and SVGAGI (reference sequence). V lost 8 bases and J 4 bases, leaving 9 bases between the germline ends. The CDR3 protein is CASVRGNQPQHF. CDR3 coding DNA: TGTGCCAGCGTGAGGGGGAATCAGCCCCAGCATTTT.

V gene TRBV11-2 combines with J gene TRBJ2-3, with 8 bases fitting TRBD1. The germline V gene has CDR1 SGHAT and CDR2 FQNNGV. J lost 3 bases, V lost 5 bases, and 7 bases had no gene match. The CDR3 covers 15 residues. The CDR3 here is CASSTRQGTTDTQYF. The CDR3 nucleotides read TGTGCCAGCAGCACCCGACAGGGGACTACAGATACGCAGTATTTT. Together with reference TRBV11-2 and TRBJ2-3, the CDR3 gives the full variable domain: EAGVAQSPRYKIIEKRQSVAFWCNPISGHATLYWYQQILGQGPKLLIQFQNNGVVDDSQLPKDRFSAERLKGVDSTLKIQPAKLEDSAVYLCASSTRQGTTDTQYFGPGTRLTVL.

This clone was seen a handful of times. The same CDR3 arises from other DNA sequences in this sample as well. CDR3 protein: CASSPGPYNSPLHF. Here the CDR3 DNA reads TGTGCCAGCTCACCGGGGCCCTATAATTCACCCCTCCACTTT. J is TRBJ1-6 and V is TRBV6-1, with D perhaps TRBD1 (5 bases). The CDR3 spans 14 residues. V was shortened by 8 bases and J by 2 bases, with 10 bases between the two germline ends. CDR1 and CDR2 (germline): MNHNS, SASEGT.

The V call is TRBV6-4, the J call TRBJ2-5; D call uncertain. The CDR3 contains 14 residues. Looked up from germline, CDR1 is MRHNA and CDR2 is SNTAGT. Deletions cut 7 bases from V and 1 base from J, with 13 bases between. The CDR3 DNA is TGTGCCAGCACGAGCAGTTACCCCCAAGAGACCCAGTACTTC. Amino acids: CASTSSYPQETQYF.